This T cell receptor beta chain was captured by sequencing in a study of T-cell memory formation after mild COVID-19. For the study at large: The study found TCR clusters largely donor specific. Study-wide points: Clones that contracted from day 15 to 85 were balanced CD4/CD8, while later expanders leaned CD4+.

cDNA libraries for TCR alpha and TCR beta, carrying sample barcodes and UMIs, came from 5'RACE with constant-segment primers. Each CDR3 protein gets one entry after TCRdb re-called the 5' RACE reads with MiXCR. Seen here are nearly 250,000 distinct CDR3 sequences, approximately 15% observed once, and the top ten hold about 2%. From germline, CDR1 is SGHRS and CDR2 YFSETQ. V was cut by 0 bases and J by 4 bases, with 16 bases left in between. The CDR3 is made up of 16 amino acids. Details on this clonotype: Antigen: not known.

The clonotype was recovered from an adult woman who had mild COVID-19 (a few samples of this study predate the infection). Cell type and time point are not known. This sequence joins TRBV5-1 and TRBJ2-5, with D possibly matching TRBD1 (6 bases). Sequenced material: PBMCs or a T cell subset sorted from them (not recorded which). The CDR3 coding sequence is TGCGCCAGCAGCTTGGCTCCAGGGGCAAGAGGAGAGACCCAGTACTTC. It codes for CASSLAPGARGETQYF. Filled out from reference TRBV5-1 and TRBJ2-5, the complete variable domain reads KAGVTQTPRYLIKTRGQQVTLSCSPISGHRSVSWYQQTPGQGLQFLFEYFSETQRNKGNFPGRFSGRQFSNSRSEMNVSTLELGDSALYLCASSLAPGARGETQYFGPGTRLLVL.